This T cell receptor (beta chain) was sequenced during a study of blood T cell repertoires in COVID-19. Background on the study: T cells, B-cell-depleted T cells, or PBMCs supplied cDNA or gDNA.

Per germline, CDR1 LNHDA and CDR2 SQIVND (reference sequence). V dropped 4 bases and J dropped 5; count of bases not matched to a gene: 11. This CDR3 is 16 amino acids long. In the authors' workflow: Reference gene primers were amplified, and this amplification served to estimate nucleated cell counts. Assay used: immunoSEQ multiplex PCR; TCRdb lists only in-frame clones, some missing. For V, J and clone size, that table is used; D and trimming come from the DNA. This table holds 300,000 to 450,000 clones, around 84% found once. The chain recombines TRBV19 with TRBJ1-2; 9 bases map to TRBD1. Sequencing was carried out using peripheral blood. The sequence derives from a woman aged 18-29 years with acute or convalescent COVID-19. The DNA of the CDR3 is TGTGCCAGTAGTAGAGCACAGGGGGCCGTTCCTTATGGCTACACCTTC. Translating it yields CASSRAQGAVPYGYTF.